This entry is about one T cell receptor beta chain. Per the germline V gene, CDR1 is SGHTA and CDR2 is FQGTGA. Trimming removed 0 bases at V and 0 bases at J, with 8 bases between. The CDR3 has 15 amino acids. Some clones are missing from TCRdb's copy, which holds only in-frame ones; the method was immunoSEQ multiplex PCR. The sample yields approximately 2,000,000 clones, about nine tenths seen once. These data belong to a study of shared clonotypes between healthy human individuals. The receptor was derived from a man aged 18 to 29 in good health. Some clones in this sample may be carry-over from other donors' samples. J is TRBJ1-1 and V is TRBV7-3, with D possibly TRBD1 on 5 matching bases. The source material was naive CD4+ T cells from PBMCs. As to subset: CD45RA+ positively selected. The CDR3 nucleotides are TGTGCCAGCAGCTTAACAGCAGGGATGAACACTGAAGCTTTCTTT. It translates to CASSLTAGMNTEAFF. The full variable domain, rest sourced from reference TRBV7-3 and TRBJ1-1, is GAGVSQTPSNKVTEKGKYVELRCDPISGHTALYWYRQSLGQGPEFLIYFQGTGAADDSGLPNDRFFAVRPEGSVSTLKIQRTERGDSAVYLCASSLTAGMNTEAFFGQGTRLTVV.